This T cell receptor (beta chain) was sequenced in a study of cytomegalovirus exposure and HLA in healthy donors. The study's findings and limits: The study recorded 160 or so TCR beta chains that were cytomegalovirus-associated.

Trimming pared 1 base from V and 7 bases from J, leaving 11 bases between. The CDR3 runs to 14 residues. Germline loops: CDR1 SGHAT, CDR2 FQNNGV. Some clones are missing from TCRdb's copy, which holds only in-frame ones; the method was immunoSEQ multiplex PCR. Altogether 120,000 or so clones are present, approximately 89% being singletons, with the ten largest covering about 1.8%. This clone was detected only a few times. Its specificity is unknown. The genes are TRBV11-2 and TRBJ1-5; no reliable D call. This sequence was found in a man aged 18 to 29 in good health and CMV-seronegative. Sequences were obtained from PBMCs. CDR3 coding DNA: TGTGCCAGCAGCTTAGGTCCTGGGAGGCAGCCCCAGCATTTT. Protein product: CASSLGPGRQPQHF.